Each of the 9 T cell receptor beta chains below was sequenced from the same sample in a study of T-cell memory formation after mild COVID-19. TCRdb called the 5' RACE reads again in MiXCR, with one record for every CDR3 protein. Of roughly 350,000 distinct CDR3 sequences detected, 12% to 15% appear once; the ten largest clones hold about 20%. What was sequenced was PBMCs or a T cell subset sorted from them (not recorded which). These receptors all stem from a man between 18 and 35 years old who had mild COVID-19 (a few samples of this study predate the infection). Cell type and time point are not known.

This chain links TRBV7-9 with TRBJ2-1, with TRBD2 matching over 7 bases. V lost 5 bases, J lost 9 bases, and 7 bases stayed unmatched. The length of the CDR3 is 13 residues. Per germline, CDR1 SEHNR and CDR2 FQNEAQ (reference sequence). CDR3 loop: CASSAGGYGEQFF. In DNA, the CDR3 is TGTGCCAGCAGCGCCGGGGGGTACGGTGAGCAGTTCTTC.

The chain uses TRBV29-1 and TRBJ2-2; D gene ambiguous. Germline V lookup: CDR1 SQVTM, CDR2 ANQGSEA. The V end was cut by 3 bases, the J end by 0 bases, with 8 bases between. There are 14 residues in the CDR3. CDR3 bases: TGCAGCGTTGATACAGACGCGAACACCGGGGAGCTGTTTTTT. Amino acid sequence: CSVDTDANTGELFF.

V usage is TRBV20-1 and J usage is TRBJ2-1, with D possibly TRBD2 on 6 matching bases. Per the germline V gene, CDR1 is DFQATT and CDR2 is SNEGSKA (reference sequence). There are 12 residues in the CDR3. The CDR3 reads CTQREVIDEQFF. In DNA, the CDR3 is TGCACCCAGAGGGAGGTCATCGATGAGCAGTTCTTC.

This clonotype was counted many times. The genes are TRBV12-3 or TRBV12-4 and TRBJ2-1; D unclear. V lost 5 bases, J lost 6 bases, and 2 bases lay in between. CDR3 length: 10 residues. Here the CDR3 reads CASSPNEQFF. In nucleotides, the CDR3 is TGTGCCAGCAGTCCCAATGAGCAGTTCTTC.

This clonotype has just a few counts. The V gene is TRBV7-2, the J gene TRBJ1-4; 9 positions match TRBD1. From germline, CDR1 is SGHTA and CDR2 FQGNSA. This CDR3 contains 15 residues. The J segment lost 6 bases and the V segment lost 5 bases, leaving 7 bases of the junction unmatched. CDR3 nucleotides: TGTGCCAGCAGCCGAGGACAGGGGAGAGATGAAAAACTGTTTTTT. Protein sequence: CASSRGQGRDEKLFF.

This clonotype has at least ten counts. The chain is built from TRBV7-3 and TRBJ2-2, with TRBD2 matching 8 bases. CDR3 length: 15 residues. Germline V gene lookup returns CDR1 SGHTA and CDR2 FQGTGA. The V gene end was trimmed by 2 bases and the J gene end by 7 bases; junction bases not matched to a gene: 6. The chain's CDR3 is CASSLLGGAIGELFF. CDR3 DNA: TGTGCCAGCAGCTTACTCGGGGGGGCTATCGGGGAGCTGTTTTTT.

The chain links TRBV16 to TRBJ2-7; 8 bases are shared with TRBD1. The CDR3 is made up of 17 amino acids. Germline V gene data show CDR1 as KGHSY and CDR2 as FQNENV. V was pared by 4 bases and J by 7 bases, with 18 bases of the junction left unmatched. The DNA of the CDR3 is TGTGCCAGCAGCCCGACTCTTTGGACAGGGCTATTCGGGGAGCAGTACTTC. Encoded protein: CASSPTLWTGLFGEQYF.

This clonotype was seen a few times. The genes are TRBV3-1 and TRBJ1-2; no reliable D call. The germline V gene encodes CDR1 LGHDT and CDR2 YNNKEL (reference sequence). V was pared by 4 bases and J by 4 bases, with 10 bases between. This CDR3 has 13 amino acids. CDR3 sequence reads: CASSPFVSYGYTF. Written as DNA, the CDR3 is TGTGCCAGCAGCCCCTTCGTTTCCTATGGCTACACCTTC. Based on the CDR3 plus reference TRBV3-1 and TRBJ1-2, the full variable domain is DTAVSQTPKYLVTQMGNDKSIKCEQNLGHDTMYWYKQDSKKFLKIMFSYNNKELIINETVPNRFSPKSPDKAHLNLHINSLELGDSAVYFCASSPFVSYGYTFGSGTRLTVV.

The chain employs TRBV9 and TRBJ2-1; TRBD1 or TRBD2 may be the D gene (5 bases each). Trimming stripped 0 bases from V and 4 bases from J, with 14 bases between. The CDR3 totals 16 residues. Germline CDR1 is SGDLS and CDR2 is YYNGEE. The CDR3 region is CASSVDFVGTYNEQFF. The DNA of the CDR3 is TGTGCCAGCAGCGTAGATTTCGTGGGGACGTACAATGAGCAGTTCTTC. Full variable domain (rest looked up from reference TRBV9 and TRBJ2-1): DSGVTQTPKHLITATGQRVTLRCSPRSGDLSVYWYQQSLDQGLQFLIQYYNGEERAKGNILERFSAQQFPDLHSELNLSSLELGDSALYFCASSVDFVGTYNEQFFGPGTRLTVL.